This T cell receptor (beta chain) was recorded in a study of identical twins. Study-wide findings and caveats: Modelling underestimated the level of out-of-frame TCR alpha sharing observed in monozygotic twins. The study reached conclusions through statistical analysis that was cross-sectional, not following the same donors.

In its sample, this clonotype was seen many times. Its antigen is undetermined. CDR3 length equals 15 residues. V gave up 6 bases and J gave up 1 base; unmatched junction bases: 5. Each cDNA held unique molecular identifiers, and template switching gave it a universal primer site. TCRdb used MiXCR to reprocess the 5' RACE reads, holding one entry per CDR3 protein. The table has 450,000 or so distinct CDR3 sequences, 14% seen once. Separately, the same data were catalogued under a study of yellow fever vaccine responses in identical twins.

The sequence came from a woman between 18 and 30 years old in good health. The chain carries TRBV12-3 or TRBV12-4 and TRBJ1-1, with TRBD1 matching over 10 bases. The sample consisted of CD4+ T cells sorted from blood. The CDR3 spells CASRRQGAGNTEAFF. Written as DNA, the CDR3 is TGTGCCAGCAGGAGACAGGGGGCAGGGAACACTGAAGCTTTCTTT.